The 15 T cell receptor beta chains below come from one sample, sequenced in a study of T cells in Graves' hyperthyroidism and ophthalmopathy. Regions amplified from RNA transcripts were the TCR beta CDR3 regions. HTBI primers were used for first-round RT-PCR of the TCR CDR3. TCRdb redid the calling of the multiplex PCR reads with MiXCR, one entry per CDR3 protein. The sample yields around 660,000 distinct CDR3 sequences, about 45% seen once. The source material was peripheral blood or thyroid tissue (not recorded which). The receptors were sampled from an adult man with Graves' disease, either hyperthyroidism or ophthalmopathy (not recorded which).

The V gene is TRBV9, the J gene TRBJ1-5; weak D call: TRBD1 (5 bases). Trimming stripped 2 bases from V and 5 bases from J, with 17 bases between. From germline, CDR1 is SGDLS and CDR2 YYNGEE. This CDR3 has 16 amino acids. The CDR3 nucleotides read TGTGCCAGCAGCGTGGGGGGTGCGGGCCTAGATCAGCCCCAGCATTTT. This codes for CASSVGGAGLDQPQHF.

To note about this clonotype: One end of the junction is discordant with germline, which a read error may explain. The V gene is TRBV12-5, the J gene TRBJ1-5; weak D call: TRBD1 (6 bases). The V gene's germline CDR1 is LGHNT and CDR2 FRNRAP. This CDR3 is built from 18 residues. The CDR3: CASGLVLGARGNNQTQHF. CDR3 coding DNA: TGTGCTAGTGGTTTGGTACTCGGTGCCAGGGGTAACAATCAGACCCAGCATTTT.

The V gene is TRBV7-9, the J gene TRBJ1-4; 7 bases match TRBD1. Per the germline V gene, CDR1 is SEHNR and CDR2 is FQNEAQ (reference sequence). This CDR3 spans 17 amino acids. V trimming: 6 bases; J trimming: 7 bases; junction bases outside the gene matches: 17. The CDR3 DNA follows: TGTGCCAGCAGTTTGTATCCGAAGGGCGCAGGGGGTGAAAAACTGTTTTTT. Translation gives CASSLYPKGAGGEKLFF. Variable domain in full (rest from reference TRBV7-9 and TRBJ1-4): DTGVSQNPRHKITKRGQNVTFRCDPISEHNRLYWYRQTLGQGPEFLTYFQNEAQLEKSRLLSDRFSAERPKGSFSTLEIQRTEQGDSAMYLCASSLYPKGAGGEKLFFGSGTQLSVL.

This clonotype was counted a few times. An end of the junction does not agree with germline; a read error may underlie this. The V gene is TRBV10-3, the J gene TRBJ1-3, with unresolved D. The germline V gene encodes CDR1 ENHRY and CDR2 SYGVKD. This CDR3 region has 15 residues. The CDR3 DNA reads as TGTGCCAGCAGTATCGACTGGAGGTCTGGAAACACCATATATTTT. As protein: CASSIDWRSGNTIYF.

This clonotype was seen only once. In DNA form, the CDR3 reads TGTGCCAGCATAGGCGACACCCAGCGGAACACCATATATTTT. Encoded protein: CASIGDTQRNTIYF. V is TRBV2 and J is TRBJ1-3; D gene uncertain. V shed 7 bases and J shed 7 bases, with 17 bases lying between them. Germline V gives CDR1 SNHLY, CDR2 FYNNEI. The CDR3 loop spans 14 amino acids. The whole variable domain, filled in from reference TRBV2 and TRBJ1-3, reads EPEVTQTPSHQVTQMGQEVILRCVPISNHLYFYWYRQILGQKVEFLVSFYNNEISEKSEIFDDQFSVERPDGSNFTLKIRSTKLEDSAMYFCASIGDTQRNTIYFGEGSWLTVV.

This clonotype showed up just a few times. The rearrangement joins TRBV6-1 to TRBJ2-7; 7 bases fit TRBD1. With 5 bases clipped from V and 0 bases from J, the junction kept 13 bases outside the gene matches. The CDR3 has 17 residues. CDR1 and CDR2 (germline): MNHNS, SASEGT. The CDR3 DNA follows: TGTGCCAGCAGTTATTACATAGGGACAGCTAACTCCTACGAGCAGTACTTC. Protein product: CASSYYIGTANSYEQYF.

This clonotype was detected only a few times. V is TRBV7-6 and J is TRBJ2-7; TRBD2 matches 14 bases. From germline, CDR1 is SGHVS and CDR2 FNYEAQ. V dropped 3 bases and J dropped 0; count of bases not matched to a gene: 4. The CDR3 totals 17 residues. CDR3 DNA: TGTGCCAGCAGCTTGGGACTAGCGGGAGATAGCTCCTACGAGCAGTACTTC. Protein product: CASSLGLAGDSSYEQYF. Full variable domain (remainder filled in from reference TRBV7-6 and TRBJ2-7): GAGVSQSPRYKVTKRGQDVALRCDPISGHVSLYWYRQALGQGPEFLTYFNYEAQQDKSGLPNDRFSAERPEGSISTLTIQRTEQRDSAMYRCASSLGLAGDSSYEQYFGPGTRLTVT.

The V call is TRBV15, the J call TRBJ2-5; D is ambiguous. Trimming took off 9 bases at V and 5 bases at J, with 22 bases between the two ends. Looked up from germline, CDR1 is LNHNV and CDR2 is YYDKDF (reference sequence). The CDR3 loop spans 15 amino acids. CDR3 DNA: TGTGCCACTGCGTCGCTAGACTCGATCGTGGAGACCCAGTACTTC. Amino acids: CATASLDSIVETQYF.

The genes are TRBV10-1 and TRBJ2-3; TRBD1 matches 8 bases. The CDR3 length is 15 residues. Germline V gene lookup returns CDR1 WNHNN and CDR2 SYGVQD (reference sequence). Trimming cost V 6 bases and J 2 bases; bases outside gene matches: 7. CDR3 in amino acids: CASRPGQGNTDTQYF. CDR3 DNA sequence: TGCGCCAGCAGACCCGGACAGGGAAACACAGATACGCAGTATTTT.

The genes are TRBV11-1 and TRBJ2-7, with 11 bases that match TRBD2. Germline loops: CDR1 SGHAT, CDR2 FQDESV (reference sequence). The CDR3 covers 14 residues. The DNA of the CDR3 is TGTGCTCAGACAGGAGGGACTAGCGGCTACGAGCAGTACTTC. Its translation is CAQTGGTSGYEQYF. Variable domain in full (rest from reference TRBV11-1 and TRBJ2-7): EAEVAQSPRYKITEKSQAVAFWCDPISGHATLYWYRQILGQGPELLVQFQDESVVDDSQLPKDRFSAERLKGVDSTLKIQPAELGDSAMYLCAQTGGTSGYEQYFGPGTRLTVT.

The chain joins TRBV6-6 to TRBJ1-2; D is perhaps TRBD1 (6 bases). The ends were cut back, 5 bases at V and 13 bases at J, with 17 bases in the middle. Germline V lookup: CDR1 MNHNY, CDR2 SVGAGI (reference sequence). This CDR3 has 12 residues. CDR3: CASSEGRGRGTF. DNA for the CDR3: TGTGCCAGCAGTGAAGGCAGGGGCCGTGGCACCTTC.

This clonotype was counted ten times or more. The CDR3 here is CGTRPRGRDTEAFF. Here the CDR3 DNA reads TGTGGCACACGACCCCGGGGAAGGGACACTGAAGCTTTCTTT. V gene TRBV24-1 combines with J gene TRBJ1-1; no clear D gene. Germline CDR1 is KGHDR and CDR2 is SFDVKD. The CDR3 extends over 14 amino acids.

A few counts support this clonotype. Relative to the germline gene, one junction end is altered; a read error may explain this. The CDR3 DNA reads as TGTGCCAGCAGTTTAGGGGGGCCTTCAACTAATGAAAAACTGTTTTTT. This translates into CASSLGGPSTNEKLFF. The chain combines TRBV7-6 with TRBJ1-4, with D possibly matching TRBD1 (6 bases). Germline V CDR1 and CDR2: SGHVS, FNYEAQ. The CDR3 is 16 residues long.

The CDR3 nucleotides are TGTGCCATCAGTGATGGGACAGGGGCGACTGAAGCTTTCTTT. Translating it yields CAISDGTGATEAFF. J is TRBJ1-1 and V is TRBV10-3; 10 nucleotides agree with TRBD1. The CDR3 totals 14 residues. Trimming cost V 3 bases and J 5 bases; bases outside gene matches: 3. The germline CDR1 and CDR2 sequences are ENHRY and SYGVKD.

This clonotype was recorded at least ten times. V usage is TRBV7-8 and J usage is TRBJ1-3; D is possibly TRBD1 (5 bases). Germline loops: CDR1 SGHVS, CDR2 FQNEAQ. The CDR3 contains 13 residues. Trimming left V 4 bases short and J 2 bases short, with 6 bases between. In nucleotides, the CDR3 is TGTGCCAGCAGCTCCAGGGCTGGAAACACCATATATTTT. Translating it yields CASSSRAGNTIYF.